This T cell receptor beta chain emerged from a study of radiotherapy plus CTLA-4 blockade in lung cancer (dated by TCRdb to 2016 to 2019). About the full investigation: Among the enrolled patients, under 20% had an objective response, and 25% to 35% reached disease control. Broader findings and caveats from the paper: After treatment with radiotherapy and ipilimumab, TCR clones that originated in tumors expanded in peripheral blood. The strongest predictors of response, as reported, were early dynamic changes in blood T cell clones along with a rise in serum interferon-beta after radiation.

The CDR3 holds 16 amino acids from the cysteine to the phenylalanine. Here the CDR3 DNA is all that survives: 48 bases in frame from base 1. For CDR1 and CDR2, the germline V gene (reference sequence) lists LNHDA and SQIVND. Compared with germline, V lacks 9 bases and J lacks 0 bases; bases without a gene match: 11. The method behind the library was the immunoSEQ multiplex PCR assay. Entries here come from immuneACCESS through TCRdb and include only in-frame sequences with V and J called. Some clones fail to appear in such tables; in the studies checked, an unresolved V gene covers under half of the shortfall, and the cause of the remainder is unknown. The sample table shows about 51,000 clones, and 75% to 80% are seen once. About 2.2% of the sample lies in the top ten. In this study, focal radiation therapy paired with CTLA-4 blockade (ipilimumab) was tested in patients who had chemo-refractory metastatic non-small-cell lung cancer.

As concerns this clone: Its antigen remains unidentified. No per-base quality is available; no much larger clone lies one base away.

Sequenced here: peripheral blood, sampled from a patient treated with radiotherapy plus ipilimumab. The receptor was derived from a human donor with non-small cell lung cancer whose response to radiotherapy plus ipilimumab could not be evaluated. The chain is encoded by TRBV19 joined to TRBJ1-3, with TRBD1 identical over 7 junction bases. For the CDR3, the sequence is CASTTRTGRSGNTIYF. The nucleotides read TGTGCCAGCACAACCCGGACAGGACGCTCTGGAAACACCATATATTTT.